This TCR beta chain was identified during a study of blood T cell repertoires in COVID-19 (TCRdb year 2020). In the study overall: Samples from collaborators originated in the United States, Italy and Spain and spanned both the acute and convalescent phases of COVID-19. The prospective study material was composed of cDNA or gDNA derived from T cells, B-cell-depleted T cells, or PBMCs. The dataset comprised deeply sampled blood TCRbeta repertoires from subjects exposed to, actively infected with, or recovered from COVID-19. A freely available public database, intended as a resource for researchers studying the immune response to SARS-CoV-2, is where the repertoires were released. The samples were drawn from two sources: the first 160 participants of the ongoing ImmuneRACE study, and over 950 subjects contributed by 6 global collaborators. A de-identified subject ID, COVID-19 status, age in years and sex were almost always included in the sample metadata. Where available, HLA class I and class II types were obtained from metadata supplied by the sample provider rather than from assay-based typing. The full study reports these points: How much clinical and demographic metadata was included differed by source and by participant, and the metadata was provided uncurated.

At one collaborating source in Seattle, patients were enrolled during active infection and were followed longitudinally through the course of disease. Each collaborating institution followed its own protocols to collect whole blood in K2EDTA tubes. For TCRbeta analysis, collaborator samples were shipped as frozen whole blood, as isolated PBMCs, or as DNA extracted from either sample type. The immunoSEQ Assay, a bias-controlled multiplex PCR, was used to amplify TCRbeta CDR3 regions from genomic DNA. From the authors' description of their analysis: Nucleated cell counts per sample were estimated from amplification of reference gene primers within the assay. To quantify the absolute abundance of each unique TCRbeta CDR3 rearrangement, sequence reads were collapsed and filtered. For each sample, productive Simpson clonality was calculated as the square root of Simpson's diversity index across productive rearrangements. The table was pulled from immuneACCESS by TCRdb, which kept in-frame rearrangements only. Such tables lose some clones; where checked, under half of the loss comes from unresolved V genes, and the rest has no known cause. That table furnishes V, J and clone size, whereas the DNA furnished D and trimming. The sample contains a few hundred thousand clones, 75% to 95% of them found a single time. The ten largest clones capture approximately 2.6% of the sample.

There are 14 amino acids in the CDR3, from cysteine to phenylalanine inclusive. The entry retains the CDR3 DNA only, 42 bases that are in frame from base 1. CDR1 and CDR2 (SEHNR, FQNEAQ) derive from the germline V gene (reference sequence). V loses 2 bases, J loses 1 base, and the germline ends lie 8 bases apart. Comments on this clone: Its antigen target is currently unknown. Per-base qualities were not stored, and no clone one base away is much larger.

This TCR came from a person aged 18-30 years with COVID-19, enrolled during active disease. The sequence joins TRBV7-9 to TRBJ1-1, and perhaps TRBD1 as D gene, on 5 matching bases. The specimen was peripheral blood. The nucleotides are TGTGCCAGCAGCTTATCTCAGGGGAACACTGAAGCTTTCTTT. Its product reads: CASSLSQGNTEAFF.